This T cell receptor (beta chain) originates from a study of CD8 T cell repertoires and HIV-1 epitope variants. At the level of the study: Tested: three Gag epitope families, Nef HW9 and YT9.

Remarks on this clone: Its antigen is still unknown.

Trimming at V came to 0 bases and at J to 7 bases, leaving 0 bases not matched to a gene. CDR3 length equals 13 residues. Germline values: CDR1 GTSNPN, CDR2 SVGIG (reference sequence). Here immunoSEQ multiplex PCR was the method, and the copy in TCRdb shows in-frame clones only, minus some. The table includes 4,500 or so clones, 55% to 70% detected once. This TCR derives from a male donor with HIV. The chain couples TRBV30 to TRBJ2-2, with TRBD2 matching 9 bases. Sequenced input: cultured CD8+ T cells derived from PBMCs. The CDR3 spells CAWSVAGGGELFF. CDR3 DNA: TGTGCCTGGAGTGTAGCGGGGGGCGGGGAGCTGTTTTTT.